This T cell receptor (beta chain) comes out of a study of T cells in narcolepsy. The study, taken as a whole, reports: HCRT-specific and TRIB2-specific autoreactive clonotypes appeared among same-patient CSF and blood CD4+ clonotypes. Blood of same and different patients, but not healthy controls, reportedly held recurring autoreactive clonotypes.

A remark on this clone: Its antigen is not identified.

The V gene's germline CDR1 is SGHDN and CDR2 FVKESK. The CDR3 is made up of 15 amino acids. V was pared by 1 base and J by 8 bases, with 17 bases between. Clones were read by immunoSEQ multiplex PCR, and TCRdb kept only the in-frame ones, dropping some. Counted here are under 35,000 clones, roughly 80% occurring once; the ten biggest clones make up about 3%. Source material: CD45RA- memory CD4+ T cells from PBMCs. The rearrangement joins TRBV14 to TRBJ1-1, with D hard to call. This TCR was recovered from a human donor with narcolepsy. CDR3 in amino acids: CASSQGDDLGVEAFF. The CDR3 bases are TGTGCCAGCAGCCAAGGCGATGATCTGGGAGTCGAAGCTTTCTTT.